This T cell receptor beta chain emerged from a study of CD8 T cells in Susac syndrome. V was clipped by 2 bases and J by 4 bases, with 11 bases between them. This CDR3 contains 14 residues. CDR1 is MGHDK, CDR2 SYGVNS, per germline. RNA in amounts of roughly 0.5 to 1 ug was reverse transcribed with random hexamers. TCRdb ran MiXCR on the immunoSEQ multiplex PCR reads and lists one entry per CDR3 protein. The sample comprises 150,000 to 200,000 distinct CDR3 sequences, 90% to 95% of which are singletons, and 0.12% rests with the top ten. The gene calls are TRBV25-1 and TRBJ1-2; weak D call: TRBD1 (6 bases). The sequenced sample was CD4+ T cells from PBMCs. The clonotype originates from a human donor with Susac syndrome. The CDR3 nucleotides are TGTGCCAGCAGTGAAGGAGGGGGGTTCTATGGCTACACCTTC. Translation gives CASSEGGGFYGYTF.